These 27 T cell receptor beta chains came from one sample sequenced in a study of human T cells and chemical hapten exposure. TCRdb fed the RACE reads into MiXCR, producing one record per CDR3 protein. The sample contains over 65,000 distinct CDR3 sequences, around 10% of which appear only once. Time point reported: patch test 1, 2 weeks after DPC sensitization. Treatment denoted: therapeutic diphenylcyclopropenone sensitization with weekly scalp DPC. Specimen: whole blood, collected in connection with sensitization to the hapten diphenylcyclopropenone (DPC). The source of these receptors is a woman aged 45-65 years with alopecia areata. Some clones in this sample may be carry-over from other donors' samples.

This clonotype was seen at least ten times. The genes are TRBV12-3 or TRBV12-4 and TRBJ1-5; D perhaps matches TRBD1 (6 bases). CDR3 size: 15 residues. V lost 5 bases to trimming and J lost 3 bases, with 14 bases between them. The CDR3 sequence is CASSPRGPINQPQHF. The CDR3 nucleotides are TGTGCCAGCAGTCCCCGGGGGCCAATCAATCAGCCCCAGCATTTT.

In this sample, this clonotype turned up many times. The chain recombines TRBV2 with TRBJ2-5; 12 bases line up with TRBD2. There are 16 residues in the CDR3. Unmatched junction bases numbered 2, after V lost 0 bases and J lost 3 bases. CDR1 SNHLY and CDR2 FYNNEI come from the germline V gene. The CDR3 here is CASSEARTSGEETQYF. CDR3 bases: TGTGCCAGCAGTGAAGCGCGGACTAGCGGGGAAGAGACCCAGTACTTC.

The chain combines TRBV29-1 with TRBJ1-1; TRBD1 agrees at 7 bases. J gave up 0 bases and V 7 bases, and 5 bases lay outside the gene matches. The CDR3 consists of 13 residues. Germline V gene sequence: CDR1 SQVTM, CDR2 ANQGSEA. The DNA for the CDR3 is TGCAGCGCCCGAGGACAGGTGAACACTGAAGCTTTCTTT. This codes for CSARGQVNTEAFF.

This clonotype was detected ten times or more. The chain uses TRBV7-2 and TRBJ1-5; TRBD1 agrees at 7 bases. Germline V lookup: CDR1 SGHTA, CDR2 FQGNSA. V lost 5 bases and J lost 1; bases outside the gene matches: 5. The CDR3 has 15 residues. CDR3 sequence: CASSPGGVSNQPQHF. DNA for the CDR3: TGTGCCAGCAGCCCAGGGGGGGTAAGCAATCAGCCCCAGCATTTT.

This clonotype was seen many times. The V and J genes are TRBV28 and TRBJ2-2; D not resolved. Per the germline V gene, CDR1 is MDHEN and CDR2 is SYDVKM. V dropped 3 bases and J dropped 5 bases, with 7 bases sitting between them. The CDR3 runs to 13 residues. DNA for the CDR3: TGTGCCAGCAGTTTTCGGCCTACCGGGGAGCTGTTTTTT. Its protein product is CASSFRPTGELFF. Full variable domain (remainder filled in from reference TRBV28 and TRBJ2-2): DVKVTQSSRYLVKRTGEKVFLECVQDMDHENMFWYRQDPGLGLRLIYFSYDVKMKEKGDIPEGYSVSREKKERFSLILESASTNQTSMYLCASSFRPTGELFFGEGSRLTVL.

This clonotype was counted between two and nine times. The chain links TRBV28 to TRBJ2-6; a possible D gene is TRBD2 (7 bases). The CDR3 extends over 17 amino acids. The germline V gene encodes CDR1 MDHEN and CDR2 SYDVKM. The ends were cut back, 5 bases at V and 2 bases at J, with 16 bases in the middle. CDR3 amino acids: CASSRGPGGPGANVLTF. The CDR3 region has the DNA TGTGCCAGCAGTAGAGGTCCCGGGGGGCCTGGGGCCAACGTCCTGACTTTC.

This sequence joins TRBV12-3 or TRBV12-4 and TRBJ2-7, with no clear D. There are 13 residues in the CDR3. V lost 6 bases, J lost 3 bases, and 12 bases lay in between. CDR3 in DNA: TGTGCCAGCAGCCCCGGTGACATCTACGAGCAGTACTTC. Translated: CASSPGDIYEQYF.

The chain has TRBV9 and TRBJ2-3; 9 bases map to TRBD2. Germline CDR1 is SGDLS and CDR2 is YYNGEE. Trimming cost V 0 bases and J 2 bases; bases outside gene matches: 7. The CDR3 has 17 amino acids. As DNA, the CDR3 is TGTGCCAGCAGCGTAGCAAGCGGGGGGCCCTCCACAGATACGCAGTATTTT. This codes for CASSVASGGPSTDTQYF.

This clonotype has at least ten counts. The chain has TRBV6-2 or TRBV6-3 and TRBJ1-2; D remains unclear. CDR3 length equals 13 residues. CDR1 is MNHEY and CDR2 is SVGEGT in the germline V gene. Trimming stripped 2 bases from V and 2 bases from J, with 6 bases between. The CDR3 DNA sequence: TGTGCCAGCAGTTACGGACGCAACTATGGCTACACCTTC. It encodes CASSYGRNYGYTF.

This clonotype was counted many times. The gene calls are TRBV7-2 and TRBJ2-1; D is uncertain. CDR1 SGHTA and CDR2 FQGNSA come from the germline V gene. This CDR3 spans 13 amino acids. Trimming left V 2 bases short and J 15 bases short, with 17 bases between. The CDR3 region has the DNA TGTGCCAGCAGCTTATTCCCCGACGCAGAATTGTTCTTC. Amino acids: CASSLFPDAELFF. The whole variable domain, filled in from reference TRBV7-2 and TRBJ2-1, reads GAGVSQSPSNKVTEKGKDVELRCDPISGHTALYWYRQSLGQGLEFLIYFQGNSAPDKSGLPSDRFSAERTGGSVSTLTIQRTQQEDSAVYLCASSLFPDAELFFGPGTRLTVL.

V is TRBV10-3 and J is TRBJ1-2; the D is unclear. This CDR3 comprises 17 residues. Trimming removed 0 bases at V and 0 bases at J, with 14 bases between. Germline assignment: CDR1 ENHRY and CDR2 SYGVKD. CDR3: CAISESQSGFPNYGYTF. The CDR3 DNA reads as TGTGCCATCAGTGAGTCGCAATCGGGTTTTCCTAACTATGGCTACACCTTC.

This clonotype was counted only a few times. The chain recombines TRBV11-2 with TRBJ2-1, with 7 nucleotides matching TRBD2. V was clipped by 8 bases and J by 5 bases; unmatched bases: 0. Germline V gene lookup returns CDR1 SGHAT and CDR2 FQNNGV. This CDR3 contains 11 residues. This CDR3 reads CASGRDNEQFF. The CDR3 DNA sequence: TGTGCCAGCGGGAGGGACAATGAGCAGTTCTTC.

This clonotype was observed at least ten times. The chain links TRBV24-1 to TRBJ2-3; 8 bases are shared with TRBD1. The CDR3 extends over 16 amino acids. The V and J ends lost 3 bases and 5 bases, in that order; junction bases with no gene match: 9. Germline loops: CDR1 KGHDR, CDR2 SFDVKD. The CDR3: CATSDRRGLDEDTQYF. The DNA of the CDR3 is TGTGCCACCAGTGATCGCAGGGGGCTGGATGAAGATACGCAGTATTTT.

This clonotype was detected only a few times. The chain employs TRBV7-9 and TRBJ2-5; D is ambiguous. Germline V gene lookup returns CDR1 SEHNR and CDR2 FQNEAQ (reference sequence). The germline V and J ends were trimmed by 5 bases and 11 bases, with 15 bases remaining between them. The CDR3 sequence is 12 residues long. The CDR3 DNA sequence: TGTGCCAGCAGCCGAGAGAAGGTACCGCAGTACTTC. Its translation: CASSREKVPQYF.

For the CDR3, the DNA is TGCAGTGCCAATAACCCCAGTCAGCGGGGAACTGAAGCTTTCTTT. It yields the protein CSANNPSQRGTEAFF. The rearrangement joins TRBV20-1 to TRBJ1-1; the D is unclear. The CDR3 contains 15 residues. V dropped 6 bases and J dropped 5 bases, with 22 bases sitting between them. Germline assignment: CDR1 DFQATT and CDR2 SNEGSKA (reference sequence).

There are a few counts of this clonotype. The V and J genes are TRBV29-1 and TRBJ1-1, with D possibly matching TRBD1 (5 bases). V lost 7 bases and J 3 bases, leaving 12 bases between the germline ends. The germline V gene encodes CDR1 SQVTM and CDR2 ANQGSEA. This CDR3 contains 12 residues. The CDR3 bases are TGCAGCGGGGGCGACGGGTACACTGAAGCTTTCTTT. The encoded protein is CSGGDGYTEAFF.

This clonotype was recorded many times. The chain couples TRBV7-2 to TRBJ1-5, with TRBD1 as a possible D gene (6 bases). The CDR3 runs to 13 residues. The germline CDR1 and CDR2 sequences are SGHTA and FQGNSA. V lost 5 bases to trimming and J lost 7 bases, with 12 bases between them. DNA of the CDR3: TGTGCCAGCAGCCGACAGGTGGACCAGCCCCAGCATTTT. Protein sequence: CASSRQVDQPQHF.

The chain combines TRBV10-3 with TRBJ1-5, with 7 bases aligning to TRBD1. Germline CDR1 reads ENHRY; CDR2 reads SYGVKD. The CDR3 extends over 15 amino acids. V was pared by 2 bases and J by 4 bases, with 5 bases of the junction left unmatched. The CDR3 region has the DNA TGTGCCATCAGTGAGCGGCAGGGGGGTAATCAGCCCCAGCATTTT. As protein: CAISERQGGNQPQHF.

This clonotype appeared a few times. The chain recombines TRBV12-3 or TRBV12-4 with TRBJ1-3; D is uncertain. V gave up 9 bases and J gave up 3 bases, with 15 bases separating them. The CDR3 is 14 residues long. The CDR3 bases are TGTGCCAGTCAAGGAGGACGAGGTGGAAACACCATATATTTT. This sequence encodes CASQGGRGGNTIYF.

The table lists this clonotype with many counts. This chain links TRBV4-2 with TRBJ1-6; D is ambiguous. Trimming stripped 1 base from V and 4 bases from J, with 14 bases between. Germline loops: CDR1 LGHNA, CDR2 YNFKEQ. The length of the CDR3 is 17 residues. Here the CDR3 reads CASSQGARGRYNSPLHF. The CDR3 coding sequence is TGTGCCAGCAGCCAAGGGGCACGCGGGCGGTATAATTCACCCCTCCACTTT.

This clonotype was counted only a few times. The gene calls are TRBV25-1 and TRBJ2-4; D is ambiguous. CDR1 is MGHDK and CDR2 is SYGVNS in the germline V gene. The CDR3 contains 14 residues. V lost 3 bases and J lost 3, with 9 bases in between. The CDR3 is CASSDGQHKNIQYF. For the CDR3, the DNA is TGTGCCAGCAGTGACGGTCAGCACAAAAACATTCAGTACTTC. The whole variable domain, remainder taken from reference TRBV25-1 and TRBJ2-4, is EADIYQTPRYLVIGTGKKITLECSQTMGHDKMYWYQQDPGMELHLIHYSYGVNSTEKGDLSSESTVSRIRTEHFPLTLESARPSHTSQYLCASSDGQHKNIQYFGAGTRLSVL.

This clonotype has ten or more counts. The V and J genes are TRBV10-3 and TRBJ1-6; D not resolved. The V end was cut by 6 bases, the J end by 9 bases, with 15 bases between. Germline V gene sequence: CDR1 ENHRY, CDR2 SYGVKD. The CDR3 is made up of 14 amino acids. CDR3 residues: CAIRPDGRPSPLHF. CDR3 sequence (DNA): TGTGCCATCAGGCCCGACGGGCGGCCTTCACCCCTCCACTTT.

V gene TRBV12-3 or TRBV12-4 combines with J gene TRBJ2-5, with TRBD1 as a possible D gene (6 bases). The ends were cut back, 3 bases at V and 12 bases at J, with 14 bases in the middle. The CDR3 spans 12 residues. The DNA of the CDR3 is TGTGCCAGCAGTTTGGGGGCCAGGCCCGAGTACTTC. It is translated as CASSLGARPEYF.

V and J are TRBV6-2 or TRBV6-3 and TRBJ1-5; 8 nucleotides align to TRBD1. Germline trimming cut 4 bases from V and 1 base from J; bases unmatched to any gene: 3. Germline loops: CDR1 MNHEY, CDR2 SVGEGT. The CDR3 is 15 residues long. CDR3 residues: CASSWDRRSNQPQHF. CDR3 nucleotide sequence: TGTGCCAGCAGTTGGGACAGGAGAAGCAATCAGCCCCAGCATTTT.

In its sample, this clonotype was seen many times. J is TRBJ2-5 and V is TRBV20-1; a possible D gene is TRBD2 (6 bases). V lost 1 base, J lost 1 base, and 13 bases lay in between. The germline V gene encodes CDR1 DFQATT and CDR2 SNEGSKA (reference sequence). This CDR3 is built from 15 residues. CDR3 residues: CSARGAGTSQETQYF. CDR3 sequence (DNA): TGCAGTGCTAGAGGGGCAGGGACTTCCCAAGAGACCCAGTACTTC.

This rearrangement joins TRBV5-1 to TRBJ2-6; TRBD1 matches at 11 bases. The CDR3 is 18 residues long. Looked up from germline, CDR1 is SGHRS and CDR2 is YFSETQ. The V and J ends lost 5 bases and 0 bases, in that order; junction bases with no gene match: 7. This CDR3 is CASRRTGGEVSGANVLTF. For the CDR3, the DNA is TGCGCCAGCAGAAGGACAGGGGGCGAAGTCTCTGGGGCCAACGTCCTGACTTTC.

The table lists this clonotype with many counts. This chain joins TRBV20-1 and TRBJ1-5; possibly TRBD1 for D (6 bases). Germline CDR1 is DFQATT and CDR2 is SNEGSKA (reference sequence). V lost 1 base to trimming and J lost 4 bases, with 11 bases between them. This CDR3 spans 14 amino acids. CDR3 sequence: CSARGGQGNQPQHF. CDR3 DNA sequence: TGCAGTGCTAGAGGAGGGCAGGGGAATCAGCCCCAGCATTTT.